This T cell receptor beta chain was profiled in a study of Ad26.COV2.S vaccination and SARS-CoV-2 variants. Described treatment: around 19 received Ad26.COV2.S at low or high dose, single or two shots; several received placebo; per-sample allocation not given. The samples were gathered on day 63 after the first injection of vaccine or placebo. Method: immunoSEQ multiplex PCR; TCRdb's copy keeps in-frame clones and lacks some. The sample lists roughly 400,000 clones; about 90% were seen once. This CDR3 comprises 14 residues. Germline V gene data show CDR1 as SGHTS and CDR2 as YDEGEE. Between the trimmed V and J ends, which lost 0 bases and 9 bases, there was a span of 10 bases.

The rearrangement uses TRBV5-8 and TRBJ1-6; D call uncertain. The sequencing used peripheral blood, collected in a trial of Ad26.COV2.S vaccine versus placebo. The sequence derives from a person between 18 and 65 years old who received the Ad26.COV2.S COVID-19 vaccine or a placebo. This chain's CDR3 is CASSLEGESSPLHF. The DNA for the CDR3 is TGTGCCAGCAGCTTGGAGGGAGAGAGTTCACCCCTCCACTTT.